This T cell receptor beta chain was identified during a study of regulatory T cells in long-lasting Graves disease. Time point of the sample: persistent/refractory GD, antithyroid drugs over 5 years with positive TRAb. The TCR library was made from RNA extracted from PBMCs. American Thyroid Association guidelines served as the basis for diagnosing Graves' disease. Germline assignment: CDR1 MDHEN and CDR2 SYDVKM. V trimming: 10 bases; J trimming: 0 bases; junction bases outside the gene matches: 6. The CDR3 runs to 13 residues. To make TCR beta libraries, researchers used iRepertoire HTBI primers and Arm-PCR of CDR3 regions. Each CDR3 protein is one row after TCRdb ran MiXCR on the multiplex PCR reads. Of fewer than 600,000 distinct CDR3 sequences listed, approximately 22% are singletons. The sample holds many counts of this clonotype.

This sequence joins TRBV28 and TRBJ2-7; 7 positions match TRBD2. This clonotype was sampled from a female donor with Graves disease. Sequencing was performed on peripheral blood mononuclear cells (PBMCs), taken when the disease was refractory, from a patient treated with antithyroid drugs. The CDR3: CAIGTIHSYEQYF. The CDR3 nucleotides are TGTGCCATCGGGACTATTCACTCCTACGAGCAGTACTTC.